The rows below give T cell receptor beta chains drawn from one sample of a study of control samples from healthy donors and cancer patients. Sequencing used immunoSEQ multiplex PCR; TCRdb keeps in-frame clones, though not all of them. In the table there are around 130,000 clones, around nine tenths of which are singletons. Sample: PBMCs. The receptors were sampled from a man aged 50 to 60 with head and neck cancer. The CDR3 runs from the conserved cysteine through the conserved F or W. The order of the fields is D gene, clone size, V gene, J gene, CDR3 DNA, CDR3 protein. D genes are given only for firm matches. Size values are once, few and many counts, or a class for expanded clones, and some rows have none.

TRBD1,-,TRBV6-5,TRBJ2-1,TGTGCCAGCAGTTACCACGGGACAGGGGGGAATGAGCAGTTCTTC,CASSYHGTGGNEQFF
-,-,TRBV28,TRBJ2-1,TGTGCCAGCAGGTCTAGGAATGAGCAGTTCTTC,CASRSRNEQFF
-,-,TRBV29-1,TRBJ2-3,TGCAGCGTGCGGGACACCGGGGCAGATACGCAGTATTTT,CSVRDTGADTQYF
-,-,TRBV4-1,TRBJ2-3,TGCGCCAGCAGCCTTAGGCCGGGGCTAGTTGGCACAGATACGCAGTATTTT,CASSLRPGLVGTDTQYF
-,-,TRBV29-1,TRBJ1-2,TGCAGCGTTTCTTGGGGAGGTTTTGACACCTTC,CSVSWGGFDTF
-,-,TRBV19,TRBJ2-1,TGTGCCAGTAGTTTACCCCAGAGGGATGAGCAGTTCTTC,CASSLPQRDEQFF
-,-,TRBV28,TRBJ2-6,TGTGCCAGCAGTTCCCCAGGCATCTCTGGGGCCAACGTCCTGACTTTC,CASSSPGISGANVLTF
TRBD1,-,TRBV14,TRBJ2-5,TGTGCCAGCAGCCAAGACCGGACAGGTCGGTCTGGAGAGACCCAGTACTTC,CASSQDRTGRSGETQYF
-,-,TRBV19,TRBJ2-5,TGTGCCAGTAGTATCTTGTCTTCGGGGACCCAGTACTTC,CASSILSSGTQYF
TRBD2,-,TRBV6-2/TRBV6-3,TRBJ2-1,TGTGCCAGCAGCCTTAATAGCGGGGGGGCCGGAAATGAGCAGTTCTTC,CASSLNSGGAGNEQFF
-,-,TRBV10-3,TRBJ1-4,TGTGCCATCAGTGAGGGGGGTCGGAGAGAAAAACTGTTTTTT,CAISEGGRREKLFF
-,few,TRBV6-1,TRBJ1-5,TGTGCCAGCAGTGAAGAGGCAAAGGCAGGCCCATTTCAGCCCCAGCATTTT,CASSEEAKAGPFQPQHF
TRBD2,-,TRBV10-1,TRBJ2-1,TGCGCCAGCAGTGAACGGACTAGCGGGAGTTTGGATGAGCAGTTCTTC,CASSERTSGSLDEQFF
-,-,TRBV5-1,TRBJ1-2,TGCGCCAGCAGCTTAGGCGGACAGCAGCTTTATGGCTACACCTTC,CASSLGGQQLYGYTF
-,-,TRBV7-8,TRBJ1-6,TGTGCCAGCAGCTTAGGGCGGTTGGGTGGCACCTATAATTCACCCCTCCACTTT,CASSLGRLGGTYNSPLHF
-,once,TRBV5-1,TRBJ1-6,TGCGCCAGCAAGGTAGACTCCTATAATTCACCCCTCCACTTT,CASKVDSYNSPLHF
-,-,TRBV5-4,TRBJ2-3,TGTGCCAGCAGCTTAAGGAGTTCAAGCACAGATACGCAGTATTTT,CASSLRSSSTDTQYF
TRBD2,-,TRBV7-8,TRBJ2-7,TGTGCCAGCAGCTTAGCAGCGGGGGGCTCCACGGGGGAGCAGTACTTC,CASSLAAGGSTGEQYF
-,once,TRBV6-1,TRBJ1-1,TGTGCCAGCAGTGACCAGGGTACGAACACTGAAGCTTTCTTT,CASSDQGTNTEAFF
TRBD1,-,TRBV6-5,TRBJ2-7,TGTGCCAGCAGGGTCGGGACAGGGCCCTACGAGCAGTACTTC,CASRVGTGPYEQYF
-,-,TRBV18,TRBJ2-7,TGTGCCAGCTCACCGTCGGGGGAATACGAGCAGTACTTC,CASSPSGEYEQYF
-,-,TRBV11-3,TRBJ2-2,TGTGCCAGCAGCTCAATACAGGGTTACACCGGGGAGCTGTTTTTT,CASSSIQGYTGELFF
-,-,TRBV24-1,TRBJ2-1,TGTGCCACCAGTCCCTACTCAGGCTCCTACAATGAGCAGTTCTTC,CATSPYSGSYNEQFF
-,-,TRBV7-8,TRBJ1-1,TGTGCCAGCAGCTTAAGTGGCGAGAACACTGAAGCTTTCTTT,CASSLSGENTEAFF
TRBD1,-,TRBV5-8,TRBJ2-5,TGTGCCAGCAACAGGGGGCGCCAAGAGACCCAGTACTTC,CASNRGRQETQYF
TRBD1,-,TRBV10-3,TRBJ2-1,TGTGCCATCAGTAAGTCGAGGGACAGGGGTGACAATGAGCAGTTCTTC,CAISKSRDRGDNEQFF
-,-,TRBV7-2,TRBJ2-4,TGTGCCAGCAGCTTACACACTGAGATTCAGTACTTC,CASSLHTEIQYF
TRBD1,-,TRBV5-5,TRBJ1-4,TGTGCCAGCAGCTCCGTGGGACAGGGGGCAATTGAAAAACTGTTTTTT,CASSSVGQGAIEKLFF
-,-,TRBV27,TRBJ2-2,TGTGCCAGCAGTAGGGGGGGGAACACCGGGGAGCTGTTTTTT,CASSRGGNTGELFF
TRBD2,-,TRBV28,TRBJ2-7,TGTGCCAGCATCAAGACTAGCAGACCCTACGAGCAGTACTTC,CASIKTSRPYEQYF